A single sample is the source of the 18 T cell receptor delta chains below, sequenced in a study of Vδ1+ human thymocytes. Sequences come from RNA converted to cDNA by reverse transcription. The CDR3 regions were amplified by multiplex PCR from V-gene primers to a constant-region primer. TCRdb made new clone calls on the multiplex PCR reads using CATT. The repertoire holds 80,000 or so delta-chain clones, with about 35% as singletons. Antigens for these TCRs are unknown. Study-wide points: In the thymus, TRG and TRD repertoires looked highly polyclonal with Gaussian CDR3 lengths.

Sequenced: Vdelta1+ gamma-delta thymocytes from the thymus. The sample's subset: FACS-sorted CD3+ TCRalphabeta- TCRVdelta1+ TCRVdelta2- thymocytes. The receptors shown here come from a boy in the first two years of life who had congenital heart surgery.

The V and J genes are TRDV1 and TRDJ1, with 7 bases identical to TRDD2. V shed 4 bases and J 2 bases; nucleotides not matched to a gene: 16. The CDR3 runs 18 residues. The V gene's germline CDR1 is TSWWSYY and CDR2 QGS. CDR3 region: CALGGGIPTSAGTDKLIF. The DNA of the CDR3 is TGTGCTCTTGGGGGGGGAATTCCTACGAGTGCCGGTACCGATAAACTCATCTTT.

This clone was counted only a few times. The rearrangement uses TRDV1 and TRDJ1; TRDD3 aligns across 9 bases. This CDR3 is built from 18 residues. V trimming: 0 bases; J trimming: 4 bases; junction bases outside the gene matches: 12. The germline gives CDR1 TSWWSYY, CDR2 QGS. CDR3: CALGELMRLGEPHDKLIF. DNA of the CDR3: TGTGCTCTTGGGGAACTTATGAGACTGGGGGAGCCTCACGATAAACTCATCTTT.

The chain joins TRDV1 to TRDJ1, with 10 bases aligning to TRDD3. Germline CDR1 and CDR2: TSWWSYY and QGS. V lost 3 bases to trimming and J lost 8 bases; unmatched junction nucleotides: 27. The CDR3 is made up of 21 amino acids. The CDR3 spells CALGDGLPPILGDGGRGKLIF. DNA for the CDR3: TGTGCTCTTGGGGACGGCCTTCCTCCCATACTGGGGGATGGGGGGCGAGGGAAACTCATCTTT.

The chain is built from TRDV1 and TRDJ1, with 9 bases aligning to TRDD3. This CDR3 spans 19 amino acids. Germline loops: CDR1 TSWWSYY, CDR2 QGS. Germline trimming cut 2 bases from V and 7 bases from J; bases unmatched to any gene: 20. CDR3: CALGEFPTSAGDTRCKLIF. The CDR3, as DNA: TGTGCTCTTGGGGAATTTCCTACGAGTGCCGGGGATACGCGTTGTAAACTCATCTTT.

This chain links TRDV2 with TRDJ1, with TRDD3 matching over 9 bases. V gave up 5 bases and J gave up 0 bases; unmatched junction bases: 18. Germline lookup yields CDR1 GEAIGNYY and CDR2 EKD. This CDR3 is 19 amino acids long. The CDR3 DNA is TGTGCCTGTGTCTTAAACTGGGGGAAAACCGCGGGGAACACCGATAAACTCATCTTT. Its translation is CACVLNWGKTAGNTDKLIF.

Only a few counts were recorded for this clone. The V gene is TRDV1, the J gene TRDJ1; D is unresolved. The germline CDR1 and CDR2 sequences are TSWWSYY and QGS. With 0 bases removed from V and 1 base from J, the gap between germline ends came to 6 bases. CDR3 length equals 14 residues. This chain's CDR3 is CALGELSRTDKLIF. CDR3 DNA sequence: TGTGCTCTTGGGGAACTGTCTCGCACCGATAAACTCATCTTT.

Remarks on this clone: The identical CDR3 is also encoded by other nucleotide sequences in the sample. This sequence joins TRDV1 and TRDJ1; D is ambiguous. V was cut by 4 bases and J by 0 bases, with 12 bases left in between. Germline lookup yields CDR1 TSWWSYY and CDR2 QGS. The CDR3 spans 15 residues. Written as DNA, the CDR3 is TGTGCTCTTGGGGGACCCTTTCCCTACACCGATAAACTCATCTTT. This encodes CALGGPFPYTDKLIF.

This clone was seen only a few times. The chain has TRDV1 and TRDJ1; D might be TRDD3 (6 bases). Trimming shortened V by 2 bases and J by 0 bases, and 31 bases separated the two germline ends. CDR3 length equals 22 residues. Germline loops: CDR1 TSWWSYY, CDR2 QGS. The CDR3 loop reads CALGEFLPRGWGPQAYTDKLIF. In DNA form, the CDR3 reads TGTGCTCTTGGGGAATTTCTCCCTAGAGGTTGGGGGCCCCAGGCGTACACCGATAAACTCATCTTT.

This clone occurred a few times. V and J are TRDV1 and TRDJ1, with D possibly being TRDD3 (8 bases). CDR1 and CDR2 (germline): TSWWSYY, QGS. V shed 1 base and J shed 1 base, with 31 bases lying between them. The CDR3 is 22 residues long. CDR3 sequence: CALGEPHFPTLTGGPLTDKLIF. Written as DNA, the CDR3 is TGTGCTCTTGGGGAACCCCATTTTCCTACCCTTACTGGGGGGCCTCTCACCGATAAACTCATCTTT.

The V call is TRDV1, the J call TRDJ1; 13 bases match TRDD3. The trim removed 2 bases at V and 9 bases at J, leaving 27 bases unmatched. The CDR3 totals 22 residues. Germline CDR1 is TSWWSYY and CDR2 is QGS. The CDR3 spells CALGESVTFLPKTGGYADELIF. The DNA for the CDR3 is TGTGCTCTTGGGGAATCTGTGACCTTCCTACCTAAAACTGGGGGATACGCGGATGAACTCATCTTT.

Of note for this clone: The junction departs from germline at one end; a sequencing error may be responsible. This chain joins TRDV1 and TRDJ1, with 8 positions matching TRDD2. Per the germline V gene, CDR1 is TSWWSYY and CDR2 is QGS. The CDR3 runs 18 residues. The CDR3 bases are TGTGCTCTTGGGGGCCGCACTTCCTACGGGGGGTACACCGATGAACTCATCTTT. This sequence encodes CALGGRTSYGGYTDELIF.

This clone has a handful of counts. This rearrangement joins TRDV1 to TRDJ1, with 8 bases that match TRDD3. V lost 3 bases to trimming and J lost 8 bases; unmatched junction nucleotides: 11. The CDR3 is made up of 15 amino acids. The germline gives CDR1 TSWWSYY, CDR2 QGS. CDR3: CALGERDLGDYKLIF. CDR3 coding DNA: TGTGCTCTTGGGGAGAGAGACTTGGGGGATTACAAACTCATCTTT.

The chain recombines TRDV1 with TRDJ1; 9 positions match TRDD3. J was trimmed by 0 bases and V by 4 bases; bases with no gene match: 18. This CDR3 spans 20 amino acids. Per the germline V gene, CDR1 is TSWWSYY and CDR2 is QGS. CDR3 amino acids: CALGGSSTGGPIRYTDKLIF. The CDR3 bases are TGTGCTCTTGGGGGTTCCTCTACTGGGGGACCTATTCGGTACACCGATAAACTCATCTTT.

V and J are TRDV1 and TRDJ1; 9 bases match TRDD3. This CDR3 comprises 22 residues. After removal of 0 bases from V and 0 bases from J, the junction contained 20 bases not matched to a gene. Germline CDR1 TSWWSYY, CDR2 QGS. CDR3 protein: CALGELVPLGRGILRYTDKLIF. The CDR3 region has the DNA TGTGCTCTTGGGGAACTGGTCCCCCTTGGACGGGGGATACTAAGGTACACCGATAAACTCATCTTT.

This clone was seen only a few times. J is TRDJ1 and V is TRDV1; possible D gene TRDD2, 6 bases. The CDR3 consists of 21 residues. Trimming cost V 0 bases and J 1 base, with 27 bases left between them. CDR1 and CDR2 from the germline V gene are TSWWSYY and QGS. The DNA for the CDR3 is TGTGCTCTTGGGGAACTTGACCGCTATCCTACCCTCTCTTGTGCCACCGATAAACTCATCTTT. Amino acid sequence: CALGELDRYPTLSCATDKLIF.

A few counts support this clone. The rearrangement links TRDV1 to TRDJ1, with D possibly being TRDD3 (6 bases). The CDR3 contains 15 residues. The germline gives CDR1 TSWWSYY, CDR2 QGS. Trimming left V 2 bases short and J 8 bases short, with 18 bases between. The CDR3 is CALGEVPRTGWKLIF. In nucleotides, the CDR3 is TGTGCTCTTGGGGAAGTCCCCAGAACTGGGTGGAAACTCATCTTT.

The rearrangement joins TRDV1 to TRDJ1, with D tentatively TRDD3 (6 bases). The CDR3 covers 16 residues. V lost 5 bases and J 10 bases, leaving 26 bases between the germline ends. Germline lookup yields CDR1 TSWWSYY and CDR2 QGS. Here the CDR3 DNA reads TGTGCTCTTGGGCCACGACAACCGGGGGGGGAGACGCCACTCATCTTT. Translation gives CALGPRQPGGETPLIF.

This clone was detected a few times. At the DNA level, this CDR3 is encoded by other sequences in the same sample as well. The rearrangement uses TRDV1 and TRDJ1, with D possibly TRDD2 on 5 matching bases. Germline V lookup: CDR1 TSWWSYY, CDR2 QGS. The CDR3 is 14 residues long. The ends were cut back, 6 bases at V and 7 bases at J, with 18 bases in the middle. Written as DNA, the CDR3 is TGTGCTCTTGGAAACGTCCTAACTCACGGTAAACTCATCTTT. The encoded protein is CALGNVLTHGKLIF.